Presented here are 14 T cell receptor beta chains from one specimen sequenced in a study of regulatory T cells in long-lasting Graves disease. Regarding time point: newly diagnosed GD, antithyroid drugs for less than 3 months. PBMC RNA was the source of the TCR library. iRepertoire HTBI primers and Arm-PCR of CDR3 regions built TCR beta libraries. In TCRdb, the multiplex PCR reads were re-called with MiXCR into one record per CDR3 protein. The profile covers a few hundred thousand distinct CDR3 sequences, with 16% appearing a single time and 25% to 30% taken by the ten largest. These same records also appear under a second study, on T cells in Graves' hyperthyroidism and ophthalmopathy.

Material: peripheral blood mononuclear cells (PBMCs), obtained at new diagnosis, from a patient treated with antithyroid drugs. The receptors originated from a man aged 35 to 55 with Graves disease.

The chain carries TRBV12-3 or TRBV12-4 and TRBJ2-5; D is unresolved. The CDR3 length is 14 residues. V shed 6 bases and J shed 4 bases, with 15 bases lying between them. The CDR3: CASRGYEGRETQYF. CDR3 sequence (DNA): TGTGCCAGCAGGGGGTACGAAGGACGAGAGACCCAGTACTTC.

This clonotype was counted many times. V is TRBV10-3 and J is TRBJ2-1; TRBD2 is a possible D gene (6 bases). V lost 3 bases to trimming and J lost 8 bases, with 14 bases between them. This CDR3 has 14 residues. Germline V gives CDR1 ENHRY, CDR2 SYGVKD. The CDR3 is CAISDPTRGDEQFF. The CDR3 coding sequence is TGTGCCATCAGTGACCCGACTAGAGGCGATGAGCAGTTCTTC.

Ten or more counts support this clonotype. The gene calls are TRBV20-1 and TRBJ1-5, with a weak D call TRBD1 (6 bases). The CDR3 runs to 13 residues. The V gene lost 4 bases and the J gene lost 5 bases, with 12 bases spanning the gap. Germline values: CDR1 DFQATT, CDR2 SNEGSKA (reference sequence). CDR3 sequence (DNA): TGCAGTGCTATTCCTCCAGGGGATCAGCCCCAGCATTTT. This codes for CSAIPPGDQPQHF.

This clonotype was counted many times. The gene calls are TRBV7-7 and TRBJ2-2; the D is unclear. CDR1 is SSHAT, CDR2 FNYEAQ, per germline (reference sequence). The CDR3 is made up of 15 amino acids. V lost 1 base to trimming and J lost 2 bases, with 8 bases between them. The CDR3 nucleotides read TGTGCCAGCAGCTTAGGGGGTTACAACACCGGGGAGCTGTTTTTT. It encodes CASSLGGYNTGELFF.

This clonotype was counted ten times or more. The chain employs TRBV7-2 and TRBJ2-5; tentative D call: TRBD1 (5 bases). Deletions cut 3 bases from V and 2 bases from J, with 13 bases between. In germline, CDR1 is SGHTA, CDR2 FQGNSA. The CDR3 totals 15 residues. The CDR3 protein is CASSFTGVAQETQYF. The CDR3 DNA follows: TGTGCCAGCAGCTTCACAGGCGTGGCACAAGAGACCCAGTACTTC.

This clonotype showed up just a few times. V usage is TRBV19 and J usage is TRBJ2-2, with D perhaps TRBD1 or TRBD2 (6 bases each). The CDR3 is made up of 16 amino acids. The germline gives CDR1 LNHDA, CDR2 SQIVND (reference sequence). The V gene lost 7 bases and the J gene lost 0 bases, with 15 bases spanning the gap. The CDR3 loop is CASTPRGTSNTGELFF. The CDR3 DNA sequence: TGTGCCAGTACCCCTCGGGGGACATCGAACACCGGGGAGCTGTTTTTT.

This rearrangement joins TRBV27 to TRBJ1-1; perhaps TRBD1 as D (5 bases). The CDR3 contains 13 residues. V lost 4 bases and J lost 4, with 10 bases in between. The V gene's germline CDR1 is MNHEY and CDR2 SMNVEV (reference sequence). The CDR3 protein is CASSWGGITEAFF. The CDR3 nucleotides read TGTGCCAGCAGTTGGGGGGGGATCACTGAAGCTTTCTTT.

This chain links TRBV25-1 with TRBJ2-7, with 9 bases lining up with TRBD2. The J segment lost 4 bases and the V segment lost 2 bases, leaving 15 bases of the junction unmatched. From germline, CDR1 is MGHDK and CDR2 SYGVNS. CDR3 length: 18 amino acids. The CDR3 sequence is CASSEEGWVRGGAYEQYF. For the CDR3, the DNA is TGTGCCAGCAGTGAAGAGGGTTGGGTCCGCGGGGGGGCTTACGAGCAGTACTTC.

The chain carries TRBV30 and TRBJ1-4; D gene unclear. The CDR3 spans 13 residues. Trimming took off 5 bases at V and 5 bases at J, with 12 bases between the two ends. The germline V gene encodes CDR1 GTSNPN and CDR2 SVGIG (reference sequence). The CDR3 protein is CAWGPSGNEKLFF. The CDR3 region has the DNA TGTGCCTGGGGCCCCTCGGGGAATGAAAAACTGTTTTTT. The whole variable domain, filled in from reference TRBV30 and TRBJ1-4, reads SQTIHQWPATLVQPVGSPLSLECTVEGTSNPNLYWYRQAAGRGLQLLFYSVGIGQISSEVPQNLSASRPQDRQFILSSKKLLLSDSGFYLCAWGPSGNEKLFFGSGTQLSVL.

Written as DNA, the CDR3 is TGCGCCACGCACCCCCAGGGCGGGAACACTGAAGCTTTCTTT. Its protein product is CATHPQGGNTEAFF. This chain uses TRBV5-1 with TRBJ1-1; tentatively, D is TRBD1 (5 bases). CDR1 and CDR2 from the germline V gene are SGHRS and YFSETQ. The CDR3 contains 14 residues. V was pared by 9 bases and J by 1 base, with 16 bases between.

The chain combines TRBV19 with TRBJ2-5; the D gene is possibly TRBD1 (6 bases). V was trimmed by 4 bases and J by 2 bases, leaving 17 bases between them. The CDR3 spans 16 residues. The germline V gene encodes CDR1 LNHDA and CDR2 SQIVND (reference sequence). In nucleotides, the CDR3 is TGTGCCAGTAGTAAAATCAGGGGAGCATTACAAGAGACCCAGTACTTC. This encodes CASSKIRGALQETQYF.

This clonotype was recorded at least ten times. The chain couples TRBV5-8 to TRBJ2-1; 8 positions match TRBD2. The CDR3 has 15 amino acids. CDR1 is SGHTS, CDR2 YDEGEE, per germline. With 6 bases clipped from V and 9 bases from J, the junction kept 14 bases outside the gene matches. CDR3 residues: CASTQPGGEGGEQFF. CDR3 nucleotide sequence: TGTGCCAGCACCCAACCCGGGGGGGAAGGTGGTGAGCAGTTCTTC.

This clonotype occurred many times. V and J are TRBV5-1 and TRBJ2-1; 7 bases align to TRBD2. The CDR3 is 17 amino acids. Germline loops: CDR1 SGHRS, CDR2 YFSETQ. With V trimmed by 4 bases and J by 7 bases, 17 bases remained unmatched. CDR3 loop: CASSGIAGPTGQNEQFF. In DNA, the CDR3 is TGCGCCAGCAGCGGAATAGCGGGCCCCACGGGGCAAAATGAGCAGTTCTTC.

CDR3 region: CASSVAPTEAYNEQFF. For the CDR3, the DNA is TGTGCCAGCAGCGTAGCTCCCACAGAGGCCTACAATGAGCAGTTCTTC. The chain links TRBV9 to TRBJ2-1; no definite D call. CDR1 and CDR2 (germline): SGDLS, YYNGEE. With 0 bases removed from V and 2 bases from J, the gap between germline ends came to 12 bases. The CDR3 contains 16 residues.